These 32 T cell receptor beta chains originate from one sample sequenced in a study of blood T cell repertoires in COVID-19. Repertoires were generated with immunoSEQ multiplex PCR, while TCRdb's copy carries only in-frame clones and drops some. The sample holds 35,000 to 45,000 clones, about nine tenths seen once. Sequenced material: peripheral blood. Receptor source: a human donor in a cohort sampled during active COVID-19.

The chain has TRBV24-1 and TRBJ1-2; TRBD1 is a possible D gene (5 bases). V gave up 10 bases and J gave up 7 bases, with 15 bases separating them. CDR1 and CDR2 (germline): KGHDR, SFDVKD. The CDR3 is 12 amino acids. The DNA of the CDR3 is TGTGCCACTCAGGGTCCCTCGGGTGGCTACACCTTC. Protein: CATQGPSGGYTF.

V gene TRBV5-1 combines with J gene TRBJ1-1; 8 bases align to TRBD1. The CDR3 covers 14 residues. The V gene end was trimmed by 4 bases and the J gene end by 6 bases; junction bases not matched to a gene: 8. Germline V gives CDR1 SGHRS, CDR2 YFSETQ. This chain's CDR3 is CASSVNRGLAEAFF. DNA for the CDR3: TGCGCCAGCAGCGTCAACAGGGGGTTAGCTGAAGCTTTCTTT.

This clone has just a few counts. V usage is TRBV11-3 and J usage is TRBJ1-1, with 8 bases aligning to TRBD1. In germline, CDR1 is SGHNT, CDR2 YENEEA. The CDR3 is 13 residues long. The ends lost 3 bases at V and 3 bases at J; junction bases unmatched: 0. CDR3 DNA: TGTGCCAGCAGCTTGGACAGGGACACTGAAGCTTTCTTT. Translated, it gives CASSLDRDTEAFF.

V is TRBV19 and J is TRBJ2-3; TRBD1 matches 9 bases. The CDR3 is 13 amino acids. V trimming: 7 bases; J trimming: 3 bases; junction bases outside the gene matches: 2. Germline V lookup: CDR1 LNHDA, CDR2 SQIVND (reference sequence). CDR3 DNA: TGTGCCAGTACTGGGACAGGGACAGATACGCAGTATTTT. As protein: CASTGTGTDTQYF.

The rearrangement uses TRBV10-3 and TRBJ1-5, with D perhaps TRBD1 (5 bases). This CDR3 region has 16 residues. The germline gives CDR1 ENHRY, CDR2 SYGVKD. V was pared by 4 bases and J by 5 bases, with 18 bases between. CDR3 DNA sequence: TGTGCCATCAGTGGGACGGGATCCTCGGGGGATCAGCCCCAGCATTTT. Its protein is CAISGTGSSGDQPQHF.

The V and J genes are TRBV25-1 and TRBJ2-1; 10 positions agree with TRBD2. With 3 bases clipped from V and 2 bases from J, the junction kept 4 bases outside the gene matches. This CDR3 has 16 residues. The germline V gene encodes CDR1 MGHDK and CDR2 SYGVNS. CDR3 DNA sequence: TGTGCCAGCAGTGACCTAGCGGGGGACACCTACAATGAGCAGTTCTTC. It codes for CASSDLAGDTYNEQFF.

The chain employs TRBV11-2 and TRBJ2-7; tentatively, D is TRBD1 (6 bases). The CDR3 extends over 15 amino acids. CDR1 is SGHAT and CDR2 is FQNNGV in the germline V gene. Trimming left V 0 bases short and J 9 bases short, with 18 bases between. The CDR3 nucleotides are TGTGCCAGCAGCTTAGAGTGGGACATGTACCCCGGGCAGTACTTC. Translating it yields CASSLEWDMYPGQYF.

This clone was detected only once. V and J are TRBV18 and TRBJ1-2; TRBD1 might be the D (6 bases). V shed 7 bases and J shed 0 bases, with 15 bases lying between them. Germline lookup yields CDR1 KGHSH and CDR2 LQKENI. The CDR3 consists of 15 residues. Here the CDR3 reads CASLLQQGSNYGYTF. The CDR3 nucleotides are TGTGCCAGCTTACTTCAACAGGGTTCTAACTATGGCTACACCTTC. Drawing the rest from reference TRBV18 and TRBJ1-2, the complete variable domain is NAGVMQNPRHLVRRRGQEARLRCSPMKGHSHVYWYRQLPEEGLKFMVYLQKENIIDESGMPKERFSAEFPKEGPSILRIQQVVRGDSAAYFCASLLQQGSNYGYTFGSGTRLTVV.

The chain joins TRBV5-1 to TRBJ2-7; a possible D gene is TRBD1 (6 bases). The CDR3 contains 13 residues. In germline, CDR1 is SGHRS, CDR2 YFSETQ. V lost 0 bases to trimming and J lost 5 bases, with 9 bases between them. CDR3 amino acids: CASSLDRVNEQYF. The CDR3 bases are TGCGCCAGCAGCTTGGACAGGGTCAACGAGCAGTACTTC.

The CDR3 loop is CASSQGTGGAGGYTF. The CDR3 nucleotides are TGTGCCAGCAGCCAAGGAACAGGGGGCGCGGGTGGCTACACCTTC. The V gene is TRBV3-1 (or the pseudogene TRBV3-2), the J gene TRBJ1-2; TRBD1 matches 9 bases. Germline V gives CDR1 LGHDT, CDR2 YNNKEL (reference sequence). The CDR3 spans 15 residues. The J segment lost 7 bases and the V segment lost 1 base, leaving 7 bases of the junction unmatched.

The chain recombines TRBV2 with TRBJ2-3; TRBD1 matches 8 bases. The CDR3 is 13 amino acids. V shed 7 bases, J shed 4 bases, and the junction held 4 bases outside the gene matches. Germline CDR1 reads SNHLY; CDR2 reads FYNNEI. CDR3 DNA sequence: TGTGCCAGCACAGGGGGCGTTCCAGATACGCAGTATTTT. Encoded protein: CASTGGVPDTQYF.

The chain is built from TRBV12-5 and TRBJ2-2; perhaps TRBD2 as D (5 bases). The CDR3 runs 15 residues. Germline-derived CDR1 and CDR2 are LGHNT and FRNRAP. With 0 bases removed from V and 5 bases from J, the gap between germline ends came to 10 bases. CDR3 sequence: CASGLVIGGTGELFF. CDR3 coding DNA: TGTGCTAGTGGTTTGGTAATAGGAGGAACCGGGGAGCTGTTTTTT.

The V call is TRBV3-1 (or the pseudogene TRBV3-2), the J call TRBJ2-7; 9 bases line up with TRBD1. The CDR3 covers 14 residues. Per germline, CDR1 LGHDT and CDR2 YNNKEL (reference sequence). The trim removed 6 bases at V and 3 bases at J, leaving 6 bases unmatched. The CDR3 spells CASSSGQGLYEQYF. CDR3 sequence (DNA): TGTGCCAGCAGTTCCGGACAGGGGCTCTACGAGCAGTACTTC.

This clone was counted once. The chain has TRBV9 and TRBJ2-7, with 9 bases fitting TRBD2. The J segment lost 6 bases and the V segment lost 0 bases, leaving 4 bases of the junction unmatched. CDR1 and CDR2 from the germline V gene are SGDLS and YYNGEE. The CDR3 consists of 14 residues. The CDR3 loop reads CASSVGSGGTEQYF. The CDR3 DNA sequence: TGTGCCAGCAGCGTAGGGAGCGGGGGGACCGAGCAGTACTTC.

The chain uses TRBV7-9 and TRBJ2-3; 7 bases align to TRBD2. J was trimmed by 2 bases and V by 8 bases; bases with no gene match: 7. The germline V gene encodes CDR1 SEHNR and CDR2 FQNEAQ (reference sequence). The CDR3 has 14 residues. CDR3 sequence reads: CASVSRDYTDTQYF. The DNA of the CDR3 is TGTGCCAGCGTCTCCCGGGACTACACAGATACGCAGTATTTT.

The rearrangement uses TRBV9 and TRBJ1-3; a weak D match, TRBD1 (5 bases). The germline V gene encodes CDR1 SGDLS and CDR2 YYNGEE. Trimming took off 0 bases at V and 2 bases at J, with 9 bases between the two ends. The CDR3 length is 15 residues. The CDR3 DNA is TGTGCCAGCAGCGTAGACGGGGGGGCTGGAAACACCATATATTTT. Residues: CASSVDGGAGNTIYF.

The V call is TRBV6-5, the J call TRBJ1-1, with D tentatively TRBD1 (6 bases). V lost 8 bases and J 4 bases, leaving 17 bases between the germline ends. CDR1 and CDR2 from the germline V gene are MNHEY and SVGAGI. The CDR3 runs 14 residues. CDR3 in DNA: TGTGCCAGCGGAAGGGGGGGGGATGGCACTGAAGCTTTCTTT. Encoded protein: CASGRGGDGTEAFF.

The chain carries TRBV6-2 or TRBV6-3 and TRBJ2-5; TRBD1 might be the D (5 bases). V lost 0 bases and J 3 bases, leaving 14 bases between the germline ends. The CDR3 covers 16 residues. Germline-derived CDR1 and CDR2 are MNHEY and SVGEGT. The CDR3 coding sequence is TGTGCCAGCAGTTACTCTATCAGGGTGAATAAAGAGACCCAGTACTTC. This translates into CASSYSIRVNKETQYF.

The V gene is TRBV29-1, the J gene TRBJ1-1; no reliable D call. This CDR3 has 13 amino acids. The ends were cut back, 6 bases at V and 1 base at J, with 12 bases in the middle. In germline, CDR1 is SQVTM, CDR2 ANQGSEA. The CDR3 DNA reads TGCAGCGTCAGAGGTGTCCGGAACACTGAAGCTTTCTTT. Residues: CSVRGVRNTEAFF.

This clone was seen once. The rearrangement links TRBV7-9 to TRBJ1-6, with D maybe TRBD1 (6 bases). Trimming left V 4 bases short and J 7 bases short, with 14 bases between. Germline V gives CDR1 SEHNR, CDR2 FQNEAQ (reference sequence). The CDR3 has 15 residues. This CDR3 reads CASSSRGVTNSPLHF. CDR3 DNA: TGTGCCAGCAGCTCCAGGGGAGTGACGAATTCACCCCTCCACTTT.

This chain joins TRBV5-4 and TRBJ2-5; TRBD2 might be the D (5 bases). The CDR3 sequence is 15 residues long. Germline CDR1 is SGHNT and CDR2 is YYREEE (reference sequence). The V end lost 0 bases, the J end lost 5 bases, and 14 bases lay between the germline ends. The CDR3 bases are TGTGCCAGCAGCTTGGGCGGGCTGCCCGGGGAGACCCAGTACTTC. Its translation is CASSLGGLPGETQYF.

This chain links TRBV2 with TRBJ2-2; TRBD1 is a possible D gene (5 bases). The CDR3 loop spans 14 amino acids. Looked up from germline, CDR1 is SNHLY and CDR2 is FYNNEI. Trimming took 3 bases from V and 7 from J, leaving 12 bases between them. CDR3 nucleotide sequence: TGTGCCAGCAGTGATTTGGGGCTGGGCGGGGAGCTGTTTTTT. Translation gives CASSDLGLGGELFF.

V is TRBV7-9 and J is TRBJ2-7, with D hard to call. This CDR3 has 11 residues. Between the trimmed V and J ends, which lost 1 base and 9 bases, there was a span of 7 bases. CDR1 and CDR2 (germline): SEHNR, FQNEAQ (reference sequence). The CDR3 DNA sequence: TGTGCCAGCAGCTTAGGGCCAGGGCAGTACTTC. It specifies CASSLGPGQYF. Supplemented by reference TRBV7-9 and TRBJ2-7, the full variable domain reads DTGVSQNPRHKITKRGQNVTFRCDPISEHNRLYWYRQTLGQGPEFLTYFQNEAQLEKSRLLSDRFSAERPKGSFSTLEIQRTEQGDSAMYLCASSLGPGQYFGPGTRLTVT.

The chain combines TRBV10-1 with TRBJ2-7, with a possible D match to TRBD1 (5 bases). V was trimmed by 5 bases and J by 2 bases, leaving 10 bases between them. The V gene's germline CDR1 is WNHNN and CDR2 SYGVQD (reference sequence). CDR3 length equals 13 residues. CDR3 loop: CASSFDSAYEQYF. The CDR3 DNA sequence: TGCGCCAGCAGTTTCGACAGCGCCTACGAGCAGTACTTC.

This chain links TRBV19 with TRBJ2-1; 10 nucleotides align to TRBD1. V lost 0 bases and J lost 6; bases outside the gene matches: 8. This CDR3 has 17 residues. The germline V gene encodes CDR1 LNHDA and CDR2 SQIVND (reference sequence). CDR3 coding DNA: TGTGCCAGTAGTATAGATCTAAAGGGACAGGGGACCAATGAGCAGTTCTTC. Translation gives CASSIDLKGQGTNEQFF.

This chain joins TRBV5-1 and TRBJ1-1; 7 nucleotides align to TRBD1. Trimming took 2 bases from V and 4 from J; bases not matched to a gene: 5. The CDR3 consists of 14 residues. CDR1 is SGHRS and CDR2 is YFSETQ in the germline V gene. The CDR3: CASSFITGATEAFF. The CDR3 DNA is TGCGCCAGCAGCTTTATTACAGGGGCCACTGAAGCTTTCTTT.

A single count supports this clone. V and J are TRBV7-2 and TRBJ2-1; 8 nucleotides line up with TRBD2. CDR3 length: 15 residues. Germline V gene sequence: CDR1 SGHTA, CDR2 FQGNSA. V trimming: 5 bases; J trimming: 4 bases; junction bases outside the gene matches: 7. CDR3 coding DNA: TGTGCCAGCAGCCTCCAAGCGGGGGAGTACAATGAGCAGTTCTTC. Translated: CASSLQAGEYNEQFF.

The chain links TRBV12-3 or TRBV12-4 to TRBJ1-4, with D unresolved. CDR3 length equals 13 residues. The V gene lost 3 bases and the J gene lost 7 bases, with 9 bases spanning the gap. CDR3 sequence reads: CASSLGHIEKLFF. The CDR3 DNA sequence: TGTGCCAGCAGTTTGGGCCACATTGAAAAACTGTTTTTT.

The CDR3 here is CASSYSSSPETQYF. Here the CDR3 DNA reads TGTGCCAGCAGTTACTCGTCTAGCCCGGAGACCCAGTACTTC. The chain links TRBV6-2 or TRBV6-3 to TRBJ2-5; D is possibly TRBD2 (5 bases). CDR1 is MNHEY, CDR2 SVGEGT, per germline. Trimming stripped 0 bases from V and 5 bases from J, with 10 bases between. This CDR3 comprises 14 residues.

This clone was counted once. The V and J genes are TRBV6-2 or TRBV6-3 and TRBJ2-3, with 7 nucleotides matching TRBD2. V dropped 5 bases and J dropped 0; count of bases not matched to a gene: 11. This CDR3 region has 17 residues. The germline V gene has CDR1 MNHEY and CDR2 SVGEGT. The CDR3 loop reads CASSETRGVGSTDTQYF. The CDR3 DNA reads as TGTGCCAGCAGTGAGACACGGGGGGTCGGGAGCACAGATACGCAGTATTTT.

V and J are TRBV5-1 and TRBJ2-4, with a possible D match to TRBD2 (5 bases). The germline V gene has CDR1 SGHRS and CDR2 YFSETQ. Trimming left V 0 bases short and J 5 bases short, with 9 bases between. CDR3 length equals 14 residues. The CDR3 sequence: CASSLGPGENIQYF. DNA of the CDR3: TGCGCCAGCAGCTTGGGCCCCGGGGAAAACATTCAGTACTTC.

This clone has just one count. This rearrangement joins TRBV5-6 to TRBJ1-2; weak D call: TRBD1 (6 bases). Germline V lookup: CDR1 SGHDT, CDR2 YYEEEE. Trimming shortened V by 4 bases and J by 2 bases, and 15 bases separated the two germline ends. The CDR3 is made up of 15 amino acids. CDR3 in DNA: TGTGCCAGCAGCAGTTACGGCAGGGGAAACTATGGCTACACCTTC. Amino acids: CASSSYGRGNYGYTF.